These T cell receptor beta chains were read from a single sample in a study of shared clonotypes between healthy human individuals. Assay: immunoSEQ multiplex PCR; the TCRdb copy retains only in-frame clones and omits some. The profile shows fewer than 1.8 million clones, around 98.5% of them singletons. The source material was naive CD4+ T cells sorted from blood. Receptors were obtained from a man aged 25-45 years in good health. Both conserved end residues are part of each CDR3. D genes are given only for firm matches. Expanded clones are given a class, and other clones once, few, many or no size at all.

v_gene	abundance	j_gene	d_gene	CDR3aa	CDR3nt
TRBV5-6	once	TRBJ2-5	TRBD2	CASSFIVASGGQETQYF	TGTGCCAGCAGCTTCATTGTCGCTAGCGGGGGACAAGAGACCCAGTACTTC
TRBV6-1	-	TRBJ2-3	TRBD2	CASSERVDTSGRDTQYF	TGTGCCAGCAGTGAACGTGTCGATACTAGCGGGAGAGATACGCAGTATTTT
TRBV9	once	TRBJ2-7	TRBD2	CASSPGLAGYEQYF	TGTGCCAGCAGCCCCGGACTAGCGGGGTACGAGCAGTACTTC
TRBV9	once	TRBJ2-2	-	CASSVAGVGTGELFF	TGTGCCAGCAGCGTAGCGGGGGTGGGCACCGGGGAGCTGTTTTTT
TRBV9	-	TRBJ2-2	-	CASSVGVGGGTGELFF	TGTGCCAGCAGCGTAGGGGTCGGAGGAGGGACCGGGGAGCTGTTTTTT
TRBV7-8	-	TRBJ2-5	TRBD1	CASSSWTGNQETQYF	TGTGCCAGCAGCTCCTGGACAGGCAACCAAGAGACCCAGTACTTC
TRBV7-9	-	TRBJ2-1	-	CASSLSLHEQFF	TGTGCCAGCAGCTTAAGTTTGCACGAGCAGTTCTTC
TRBV19	-	TRBJ1-1	-	CASTLSGAPRDTEAFF	TGTGCCAGTACTCTCTCGGGGGCCCCGAGGGACACTGAAGCTTTCTTT
TRBV7-2	-	TRBJ2-3	TRBD2	CASSSSGGGRIDTQYF	TGTGCCAGCAGTTCTAGCGGGGGAGGGCGGATAGATACGCAGTATTTT
TRBV29-1	-	TRBJ1-4	-	CSVLRAGAKGEKLFF	TGCAGCGTTTTACGAGCGGGGGCCAAGGGGGAAAAACTGTTTTTT
TRBV9	-	TRBJ1-1	TRBD1	CASSVDPGLGQDLLEAFF	TGTGCCAGCAGCGTAGACCCGGGGTTGGGACAGGATCTTCTAGAAGCTTTCTTT
TRBV5-1	-	TRBJ2-5	-	CASSSTGTEETQYF	TGCGCCAGCAGCTCTACAGGGACTGAGGAGACCCAGTACTTC
TRBV6-1	-	TRBJ2-1	-	CASRTTRGAPNEQFF	TGTGCCAGCAGGACTACTCGGGGGGCCCCTAATGAGCAGTTCTTC
TRBV28	once	TRBJ2-1	TRBD2	CASSLTSGSYNEQFF	TGTGCCAGCAGTTTAACTAGCGGGAGCTACAATGAGCAGTTCTTC
TRBV5-1	-	TRBJ1-4	-	CASSRYATTNEKLFF	TGCGCCAGCAGTAGGTATGCGACGACTAATGAAAAACTGTTTTTT
TRBV11-1	-	TRBJ2-7	TRBD2	CASSPHVTGGPFEQYF	TGTGCCAGCAGCCCCCATGTAACGGGAGGGCCTTTCGAGCAGTACTTC
TRBV13	once	TRBJ2-1	-	CASSLWGDEQFF	TGTGCCAGCAGCTTATGGGGTGATGAGCAGTTCTTC
TRBV2	-	TRBJ2-2	-	CASSEGIPTGELFF	TGTGCCAGCAGTGAGGGCATCCCCACCGGGGAGCTGTTTTTT
TRBV2	-	TRBJ2-7	TRBD2	CASSERRLASNEQYF	TGTGCCAGCAGCGAGAGGAGACTAGCCTCTAACGAGCAGTACTTC
TRBV9	-	TRBJ2-3	-	CASSSKGGLTDTQYF	TGTGCCAGCAGTTCAAAAGGGGGTCTCACAGATACGCAGTATTTT
TRBV18	-	TRBJ1-1	-	CASSQEGSSEAFF	TGTGCCAGCTCACAGGAGGGGTCTAGTGAAGCTTTCTTT
TRBV30	-	TRBJ2-3	-	CAWSVSGQVDTQYF	TGTGCCTGGAGTGTATCCGGCCAGGTGGATACGCAGTATTTT
TRBV5-1	-	TRBJ2-1	TRBD2	CASSIGLAGSYNEQFF	TGCGCCAGCAGCATAGGACTAGCGGGCTCCTACAATGAGCAGTTCTTC
TRBV2	-	TRBJ2-1	-	CASNQPYNEQFF	TGTGCCAGCAACCAGCCATACAATGAGCAGTTCTTC
TRBV28	-	TRBJ2-7	-	CASSRTRRATYEQYF	TGTGCCAGCAGTCGCACCCGCAGGGCCACCTACGAGCAGTACTTC
TRBV18	-	TRBJ1-2	TRBD1	CASSPSMGQGNYGYTF	TGTGCCAGCTCACCCTCCATGGGACAGGGTAACTATGGCTACACCTTC
TRBV7-2	-	TRBJ1-5	-	CASSLAGINQPQHF	TGTGCCAGCAGCTTAGCGGGGATCAATCAGCCCCAGCATTTT
TRBV5-6	-	TRBJ2-7	-	CASSLAGGRSYEQYF	TGTGCCAGCAGCTTGGCGGGCGGCCGGTCCTACGAGCAGTACTTC
TRBV7-8	-	TRBJ1-1	TRBD1	CASSLRASTGVNEAFF	TGTGCCAGCAGCTTGCGCGCCTCTACAGGGGTAAATGAAGCTTTCTTT
TRBV7-2	-	TRBJ1-5	TRBD1	CASSFGTGGYQPQHF	TGTGCCAGCAGCTTTGGGACAGGGGGCTACCAGCCCCAGCATTTT
TRBV12-5	-	TRBJ2-2	TRBD2	CASGLNSGQGHAGTSGSRTGELFF	TGTGCTAGTGGTTTGAACTCGGGACAAGGGCATGCCGGGACTAGCGGGAGTCGAACCGGGGAGCTGTTTTTT
TRBV6-6	-	TRBJ2-1	-	CAISKGSKTNEQFF	TGTGCCATCTCGAAGGGGAGTAAAACGAATGAGCAGTTCTTC
TRBV5-1	-	TRBJ2-2	TRBD2	CASSYSWRGRWTGELFF	TGCGCCAGCAGCTATAGCTGGCGCGGGAGGTGGACCGGGGAGCTGTTTTTT
TRBV9	-	TRBJ1-3	-	CASSVATSAPGRPGNTIYF	TGTGCCAGCAGCGTAGCTACTTCCGCGCCGGGGAGGCCTGGGAACACCATATATTTT
TRBV5-1	-	TRBJ2-5	-	CASSLEDLETQYF	TGCGCCAGCAGCTTGGAGGATCTGGAGACCCAGTACTTC
TRBV7-9	-	TRBJ1-5	TRBD1	CASSSTADRGGDNQPQHF	TGTGCCAGCAGCTCCACCGCGGACAGGGGAGGGGATAATCAGCCCCAGCATTTT
TRBV6-1	once	TRBJ2-7	-	CASSVKHYEQYF	TGTGCCAGCAGTGTTAAGCACTACGAGCAGTACTTC
TRBV18	-	TRBJ1-2	TRBD1	CASSPLSGTGVFGYTF	TGTGCCAGCTCACCGCTCTCCGGGACAGGAGTTTTTGGCTACACCTTC
TRBV18	-	TRBJ2-1	-	CASSPARGRDNEQFF	TGTGCCAGCTCACCAGCCAGGGGAAGGGACAATGAGCAGTTCTTC
TRBV15	-	TRBJ1-5	-	CATSGPRRGYSNQPQHF	TGTGCCACCAGCGGACCCAGACGCGGCTATAGCAATCAGCCCCAGCATTTT
TRBV10-3	-	TRBJ1-5	TRBD1	CAVASGTGNQPQHF	TGTGCCGTGGCCTCCGGGACAGGGAATCAGCCCCAGCATTTT
TRBV6-5	-	TRBJ1-5	-	CASSQIYSNQPQHF	TGTGCCAGCAGTCAGATATATAGCAATCAGCCCCAGCATTTT